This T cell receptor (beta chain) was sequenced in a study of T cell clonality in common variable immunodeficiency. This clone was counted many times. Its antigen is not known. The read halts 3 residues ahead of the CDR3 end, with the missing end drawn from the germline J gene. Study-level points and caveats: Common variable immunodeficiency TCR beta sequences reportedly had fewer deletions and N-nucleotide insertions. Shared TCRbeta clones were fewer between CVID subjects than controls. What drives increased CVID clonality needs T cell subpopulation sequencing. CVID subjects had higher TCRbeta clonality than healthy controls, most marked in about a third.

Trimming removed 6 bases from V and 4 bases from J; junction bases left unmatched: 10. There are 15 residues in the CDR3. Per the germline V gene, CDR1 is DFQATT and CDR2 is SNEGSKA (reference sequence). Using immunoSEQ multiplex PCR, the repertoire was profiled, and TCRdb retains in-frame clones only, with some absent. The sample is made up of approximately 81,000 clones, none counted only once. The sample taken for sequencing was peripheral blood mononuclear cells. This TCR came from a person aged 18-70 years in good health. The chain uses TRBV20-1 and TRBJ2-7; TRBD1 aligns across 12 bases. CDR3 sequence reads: CSATRPGQGAYEQYF. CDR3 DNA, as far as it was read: TGCAGTGCGACGCGGCCGGGACAGGGGGCTTACGAG.